Listed here are 8 T cell receptor beta chains from one sample, sequenced in a study of cytomegalovirus exposure and HLA in healthy donors. PCR was performed using 60 Vbeta and 13 Jbeta primers. Assay used: immunoSEQ multiplex PCR; TCRdb lists only in-frame clones, some missing. Of under 200,000 clones listed, roughly 79% were seen once; the top ten hold about 14%. The sequencing input was PBMCs. The origin of the receptors is a man over 45 in good health and CMV-seropositive.

This chain links TRBV7-3 with TRBJ1-5, with D unclear. With 8 bases removed from V and 0 bases from J, the gap between germline ends came to 17 bases. CDR3 length: 16 residues. Germline-derived CDR1 and CDR2 are SGHTA and FQGTGA. The CDR3 sequence is CASFLGGDNSNQPQHF. DNA for the CDR3: TGTGCCAGCTTCTTGGGAGGTGACAATAGCAATCAGCCCCAGCATTTT.

The chain joins TRBV5-1 to TRBJ2-1; D is unresolved. Between the trimmed V and J ends, which lost 4 bases and 10 bases, there was a span of 9 bases. CDR1 and CDR2 (germline): SGHRS, YFSETQ. The CDR3 has 11 residues. Here the CDR3 DNA reads TGCGCCAGCAGCGTAGCAAAGGAGCAGTTCTTC. Encoded protein: CASSVAKEQFF.

V is TRBV28 and J is TRBJ2-7; D gene ambiguous. The CDR3 extends over 15 amino acids. V lost 6 bases and J 2 bases, leaving 17 bases between the germline ends. Germline values: CDR1 MDHEN, CDR2 SYDVKM. CDR3: CASSLGTARPYEQYV. In DNA form, the CDR3 reads TGTGCCAGCAGCCTAGGCACCGCCCGCCCCTACGAGCAGTACGTC.

This clone was observed a few times. The chain carries TRBV19 and TRBJ1-3; TRBD1 is a possible D gene (5 bases). Germline CDR1 LNHDA, CDR2 SQIVND (reference sequence). V lost 8 bases, J lost 1 base, and 15 bases lay in between. The CDR3 has 15 residues. Here the CDR3 DNA reads TGTGCCAGTTCCCTCGACAGCCTTTCTGGAAACACCATATATTTT. Translated, it gives CASSLDSLSGNTIYF.

A single count supports this clone. V is TRBV19 and J is TRBJ1-4, with TRBD1 identical over 8 bases. The CDR3 contains 14 residues. CDR1 is LNHDA, CDR2 SQIVND, per germline (reference sequence). Losses at the gene ends were 6 bases for V and 8 bases for J; bases not matched to a gene: 8. In nucleotides, the CDR3 is TGTGCCAGTAGAGTAGGACAGGGACGCGAAAAACTGTTTTTT. Amino acids: CASRVGQGREKLFF.

This clone occurred a few times. This chain connects TRBV9 to TRBJ1-3; the D is unclear. V lost 2 bases, J lost 1 base, and 16 bases lay in between. CDR3 length: 17 amino acids. Germline V gene sequence: CDR1 SGDLS, CDR2 YYNGEE. The CDR3 DNA reads as TGTGCCAGCAGCGTTAGGACCGGGGTTGGGTCTGGAAACACCATATATTTT. Translation: CASSVRTGVGSGNTIYF. Looking up the rest from reference TRBV9 and TRBJ1-3 gives the full variable domain: DSGVTQTPKHLITATGQRVTLRCSPRSGDLSVYWYQQSLDQGLQFLIQYYNGEERAKGNILERFSAQQFPDLHSELNLSSLELGDSALYFCASSVRTGVGSGNTIYFGEGSWLTVV.

The chain is built from TRBV9 and TRBJ2-2; 12 bases agree with TRBD2. The V and J ends lost 4 bases and 5 bases, in that order; junction bases with no gene match: 9. CDR3 length: 17 amino acids. Germline V gene lookup returns CDR1 SGDLS and CDR2 YYNGEE. The CDR3 DNA is TGTGCCAGCAGCCCGACTAGCGGGGGCCCTTGGACCGGGGAGCTGTTTTTT. Its protein product is CASSPTSGGPWTGELFF.

This clone has more than one count but fewer than ten. This sequence joins TRBV27 and TRBJ2-3; TRBD1 matches 7 bases. In germline, CDR1 is MNHEY, CDR2 SMNVEV (reference sequence). The CDR3 runs to 16 residues. The V segment lost 2 bases and the J segment 4 bases; nucleotides outside the gene matches: 9. CDR3 coding DNA: TGTGCCAGCAGTTTAAATAAAGGGGGCGCGTCAGATACGCAGTATTTT. Amino acids: CASSLNKGGASDTQYF.